One sample yielded the 14 T cell receptor beta chains listed below, sequenced in a study of beta chain features in type 1 diabetes (dated by TCRdb to between 2017 and 2018). Antigens of these TCRs are unknown. Receptor libraries were prepared by the immunoSEQ multiplex PCR assay. The High Capacity cDNA Reverse Transcription Kit was used to reverse transcribe all of the isolated RNA, meaning that expressed TCRB transcripts were what got sequenced. Imported from immuneACCESS, the table was reduced by TCRdb to in-frame sequences with V and J called. These copies leave out some clones; in studies compared against another copy, an unresolved V gene accounts for under half, and the cause of the remainder is not known. This sample is represented by around 340,000 clones; approximately 9.7% of them were singletons. Of the sample, approximately 1% is held by the ten largest clones. What the authors observed across the whole study: In all four CD4+ subsets, TCRB CDR3 length was moderately but significantly shorter in type 1 diabetes patients.

Sequencing was performed on central memory CD4+ T cells from blood. The receptor source for this set is a young man with type 1 diabetes.

This rearrangement joins TRBV7-2 to TRBJ1-6; no firm D call. Germline assignment: CDR1 SGHTA and CDR2 FQGNSA. The CDR3 covers 14 residues. Trimming cost V 5 bases and J 7 bases, with 12 bases left between them. In nucleotides, the CDR3 is TGTGCCAGCAGCCGGGTCGTTTCCAATTCACCCCTCCACTTT. Translation: CASSRVVSNSPLHF. The variable domain in full, with the rest retrieved from reference TRBV7-2 and TRBJ1-6, is GAGVSQSPSNKVTEKGKDVELRCDPISGHTALYWYRQSLGQGLEFLIYFQGNSAPDKSGLPSDRFSAERTGGSVSTLTIQRTQQEDSAVYLCASSRVVSNSPLHFGNGTRLTVT.

The chain has TRBV19 and TRBJ2-6; D possibly uses TRBD1 or TRBD2 (5 bases each). The CDR3 extends over 16 amino acids. CDR1 and CDR2 (germline): LNHDA, SQIVND (reference sequence). Trimming pared 10 bases from V and 8 bases from J, leaving 24 bases between. Written as DNA, the CDR3 is TGTGCCACCAGTCCCGGTCGGGACGGTTCGTCCAACGTCCTGACTTTC. This codes for CATSPGRDGSSNVLTF.

The chain couples TRBV30 to TRBJ2-1; 15 bases agree with TRBD2. The V gene's germline CDR1 is GTSNPN and CDR2 SVGIG (reference sequence). This CDR3 has 16 residues. The junction had 15 bases not matched to a gene; V was cut back by 8 bases and J by 10 bases. CDR3 in amino acids: CAADSGTSGGPLEQFF. CDR3 nucleotide sequence: TGTGCCGCAGATTCTGGGACTAGCGGGGGGCCGTTGGAGCAGTTCTTC.

This clone was seen a handful of times. J is TRBJ2-1 and V is TRBV7-8; D ambiguous. The CDR3 length is 14 residues. CDR1 and CDR2 (germline): SGHVS, FQNEAQ. Trimming removed 2 bases at V and 6 bases at J, with 11 bases between. The CDR3 sequence: CASSLLTLGNEQFF. CDR3 in DNA: TGTGCCAGCAGCTTACTCACCCTGGGCAATGAGCAGTTCTTC.

This clone has more than one count but fewer than ten. The genes are TRBV14 and TRBJ1-1; no clear D. Germline assignment: CDR1 SGHDN and CDR2 FVKESK. Trimming removed 0 bases at V and 1 base at J, with 9 bases between. The CDR3 runs 15 residues. The CDR3: CASSQEYAGNTEAFF. CDR3 in DNA: TGTGCCAGCAGCCAAGAATACGCGGGGAACACTGAAGCTTTCTTT.

The V call is TRBV28, the J call TRBJ1-2; 11 nucleotides align to TRBD1. Trimming removed 7 bases from V and 1 base from J; junction bases left unmatched: 11. There are 17 residues in the CDR3. The germline CDR1 and CDR2 sequences are MDHEN and SYDVKM. The CDR3 coding sequence is TGTGCCAGCATGCGGGGGACAGGGGGAACCTATAACTATGGCTACACCTTC. Amino acid sequence: CASMRGTGGTYNYGYTF.

The V and J genes are TRBV7-2 and TRBJ2-5, with 7 positions matching TRBD1. The CDR3 length is 16 residues. Trimming at V came to 2 bases and at J to 0 bases, leaving 6 bases not matched to a gene. Germline CDR1 and CDR2: SGHTA and FQGNSA. For the CDR3, the DNA is TGTGCCAGCAGCTTAACCGGGACAGCGAACCAAGAGACCCAGTACTTC. Translation: CASSLTGTANQETQYF.

This clone came up a few times. The genes are TRBV27 and TRBJ2-3, with D maybe TRBD2 (6 bases). CDR1 is MNHEY, CDR2 SMNVEV, per germline (reference sequence). This CDR3 comprises 16 residues. V was trimmed by 1 base and J by 1 base, leaving 12 bases between them. In DNA, the CDR3 is TGTGCCAGCAGTTTATTCGGGGGAGGTGGCACAGATACGCAGTATTTT. It yields the protein CASSLFGGGGTDTQYF.

The CDR3 here is CASSPTVSYEQYF. DNA for the CDR3: TGTGCCAGCAGCCCGACGGTCTCCTACGAGCAGTACTTC. The chain uses TRBV5-8 and TRBJ2-7, with unresolved D. Germline V CDR1 and CDR2: SGHTS, YDEGEE. The V end lost 4 bases, the J end lost 0 bases, and 8 bases lay between the germline ends. This CDR3 is 13 amino acids long.

CDR3 sequence (DNA): TGCAGCGTTGTGCGGGGGGTTGAGACGGAGGGCTACACCTTC. It is translated as CSVVRGVETEGYTF. The chain is built from TRBV29-1 and TRBJ1-2, with D maybe TRBD1 (5 bases). The V end lost 4 bases, the J end lost 8 bases, and 20 bases lay between the germline ends. Germline V lookup: CDR1 SQVTM, CDR2 ANQGSEA. The CDR3 runs to 14 residues.

V gene TRBV5-6 combines with J gene TRBJ1-3; possible D gene TRBD1, 6 bases. Germline CDR1 is SGHDT and CDR2 is YYEEEE. Trimming removed 0 bases from V and 8 bases from J, with 9 bases in between. The CDR3 totals 13 residues. The CDR3, as DNA: TGTGCCAGCAGCTTGGGACAGGCGGACACCATATATTTT. Amino acid sequence: CASSLGQADTIYF.

As concerns this clone: The sample carries other DNA sequences with the same CDR3. The V call is TRBV19, the J call TRBJ2-3; either TRBD1 or TRBD2 may supply D (6 bases each). This CDR3 is 13 amino acids long. Deletions cut 5 bases from V and 4 bases from J, with 10 bases between. The V gene's germline CDR1 is LNHDA and CDR2 SQIVND (reference sequence). The CDR3 loop reads CASSRGQADTQYF. CDR3 DNA: TGTGCCAGTAGTCGGGGGCAGGCAGATACGCAGTATTTT.

This clone was detected a few times. The CDR3 here is CASSDGQGDSPLHF. The CDR3, as DNA: TGCGCCAGCAGCGACGGACAGGGGGATTCACCCCTCCACTTT. The rearrangement uses TRBV5-1 and TRBJ1-6; 10 bases are shared with TRBD1. The V gene end was trimmed by 4 bases and the J gene end by 8 bases; junction bases not matched to a gene: 3. The CDR3 is 14 amino acids. Per the germline V gene, CDR1 is SGHRS and CDR2 is YFSETQ.

This clone was counted a few times. V gene TRBV5-8 combines with J gene TRBJ1-2; TRBD1 is a possible D gene (6 bases). Per germline, CDR1 SGHTS and CDR2 YDEGEE. Trimming took off 4 bases at V and 4 bases at J, with 14 bases between the two ends. This CDR3 is built from 14 residues. CDR3 nucleotides: TGTGCCAGCAGCGCGTACAGGGAAGGCTATGGCTACACCTTC. This sequence encodes CASSAYREGYGYTF.